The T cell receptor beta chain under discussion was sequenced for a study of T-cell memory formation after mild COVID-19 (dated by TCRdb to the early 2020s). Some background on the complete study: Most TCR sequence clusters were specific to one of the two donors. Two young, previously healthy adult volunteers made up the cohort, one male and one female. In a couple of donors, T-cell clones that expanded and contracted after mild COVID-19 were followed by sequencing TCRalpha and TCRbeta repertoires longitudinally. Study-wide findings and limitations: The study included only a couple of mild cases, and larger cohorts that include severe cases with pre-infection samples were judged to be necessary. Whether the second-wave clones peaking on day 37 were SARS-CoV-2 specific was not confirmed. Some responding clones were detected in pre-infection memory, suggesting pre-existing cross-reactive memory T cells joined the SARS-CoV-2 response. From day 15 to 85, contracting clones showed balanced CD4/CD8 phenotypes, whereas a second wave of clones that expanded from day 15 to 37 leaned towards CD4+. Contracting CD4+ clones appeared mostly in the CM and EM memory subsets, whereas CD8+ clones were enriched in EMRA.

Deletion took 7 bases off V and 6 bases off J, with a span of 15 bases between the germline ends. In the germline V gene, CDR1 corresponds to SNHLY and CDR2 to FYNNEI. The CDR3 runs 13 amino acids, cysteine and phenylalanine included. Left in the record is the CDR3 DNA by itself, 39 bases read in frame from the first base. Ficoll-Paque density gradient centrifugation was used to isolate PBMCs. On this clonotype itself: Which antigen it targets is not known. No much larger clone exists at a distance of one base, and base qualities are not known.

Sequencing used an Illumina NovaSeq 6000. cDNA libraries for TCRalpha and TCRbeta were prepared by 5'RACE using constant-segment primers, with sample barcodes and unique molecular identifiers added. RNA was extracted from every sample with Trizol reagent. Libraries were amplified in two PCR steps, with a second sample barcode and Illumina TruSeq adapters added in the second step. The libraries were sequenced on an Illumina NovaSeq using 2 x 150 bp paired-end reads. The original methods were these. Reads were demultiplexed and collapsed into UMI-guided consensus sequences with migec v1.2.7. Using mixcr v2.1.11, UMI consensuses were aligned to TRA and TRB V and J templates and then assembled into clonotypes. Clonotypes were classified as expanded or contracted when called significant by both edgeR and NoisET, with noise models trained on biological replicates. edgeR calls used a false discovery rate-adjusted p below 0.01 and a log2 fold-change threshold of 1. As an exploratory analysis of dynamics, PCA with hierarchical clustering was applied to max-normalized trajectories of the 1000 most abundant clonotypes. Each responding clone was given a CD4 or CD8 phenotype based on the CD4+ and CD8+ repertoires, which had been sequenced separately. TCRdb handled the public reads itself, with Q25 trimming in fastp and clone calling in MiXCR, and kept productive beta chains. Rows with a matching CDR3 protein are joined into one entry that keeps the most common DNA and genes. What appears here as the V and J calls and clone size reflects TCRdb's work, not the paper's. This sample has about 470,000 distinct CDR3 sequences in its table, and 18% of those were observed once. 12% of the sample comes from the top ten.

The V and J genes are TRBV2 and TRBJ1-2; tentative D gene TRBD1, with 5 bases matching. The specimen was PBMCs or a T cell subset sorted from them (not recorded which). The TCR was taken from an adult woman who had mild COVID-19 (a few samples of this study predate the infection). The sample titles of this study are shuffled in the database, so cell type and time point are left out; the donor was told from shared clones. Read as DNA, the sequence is TGTGCCAGCAACCGGGGCTTTACGGATGGCTACACCTTC. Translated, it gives CASNRGFTDGYTF.